Listed here are 32 T cell receptor beta chains from one sample, sequenced in a study of blood T cell repertoires in COVID-19. TCRdb's copy holds only in-frame clones and misses some; the assay was immunoSEQ multiplex PCR. Of 270,000 or so clones in the sample, roughly 87% are singletons; the top ten hold about 14%. The source material was peripheral blood. These receptors came from a human donor in a cohort sampled during active COVID-19.

The V and J genes are TRBV9 and TRBJ2-7; 9 bases line up with TRBD2. Trimming removed 2 bases from V and 2 bases from J; junction bases left unmatched: 2. In germline, CDR1 is SGDLS, CDR2 YYNGEE. The CDR3 length is 14 residues. This CDR3 is CASSVAGGPYEQYF. The CDR3, as DNA: TGTGCCAGCAGCGTGGCGGGAGGGCCCTACGAGCAGTACTTC.

V usage is TRBV19 and J usage is TRBJ2-2; 7 bases line up with TRBD1. CDR1 and CDR2 from the germline V gene are LNHDA and SQIVND (reference sequence). The CDR3 is 16 amino acids. V lost 4 bases and J lost 3; bases outside the gene matches: 8. CDR3 sequence reads: CASSRRTGAYTGELFF. The CDR3 nucleotides are TGTGCCAGTAGTAGACGGACAGGAGCCTACACCGGGGAGCTGTTTTTT.

The rearrangement uses TRBV7-2 and TRBJ2-5; perhaps TRBD1 as D (5 bases). Trimming took 3 bases from V and 4 from J, leaving 12 bases between them. Germline CDR1 and CDR2: SGHTA and FQGNSA. The length of the CDR3 is 14 residues. CDR3 bases: TGTGCCAGCAGCTTGGAACCAGGGTTAGAGACCCAGTACTTC. It yields the protein CASSLEPGLETQYF.

This chain links TRBV4-2 with TRBJ2-3; tentative D call: TRBD1 (7 bases). This CDR3 has 14 amino acids. Between the trimmed V and J ends, which lost 4 bases and 2 bases, there was a span of 10 bases. The germline V gene has CDR1 LGHNA and CDR2 YNFKEQ. The CDR3: CASSPRGDTDTQYF. For the CDR3, the DNA is TGTGCCAGCAGCCCCAGGGGGGACACAGATACGCAGTATTTT.

V usage is TRBV28 and J usage is TRBJ2-3, with 7 bases lining up with TRBD2. This CDR3 has 19 residues. Germline CDR1 reads MDHEN; CDR2 reads SYDVKM. The trim removed 1 base at V and 4 bases at J, leaving 17 bases unmatched. The CDR3 DNA sequence: TGTGCCAGCAGTTTATATACGGCGGGAGTCAGTTCGTCGGCAGATACGCAGTATTTT. This gives the protein CASSLYTAGVSSSADTQYF.

This clone was observed a handful of times. This chain joins TRBV6-5 and TRBJ1-2; 8 positions match TRBD1. The CDR3 length is 13 residues. Trimming at V came to 10 bases and at J to 4 bases, leaving 8 bases not matched to a gene. From germline, CDR1 is MNHEY and CDR2 SVGAGI. This CDR3 reads CATLRTGSYGYTF. The CDR3 DNA reads TGTGCCACCCTGAGGACAGGGAGCTATGGCTACACCTTC.

CDR3 DNA sequence: TGCAGTGCTAGTGTGCTAGCGGGAAAGGCGCGGGTCTACGAGCAGTACTTC. This codes for CSASVLAGKARVYEQYF. The rearrangement joins TRBV20-1 to TRBJ2-7, with 9 bases matching TRBD2. This CDR3 spans 17 amino acids. Germline V gene data show CDR1 as DFQATT and CDR2 as SNEGSKA (reference sequence). J gave up 3 bases and V 3 bases, and 15 bases lay outside the gene matches.

The rearrangement links TRBV9 to TRBJ2-2, with 13 bases matching TRBD2. The CDR3 is 15 residues long. Per germline, CDR1 SGDLS and CDR2 YYNGEE. V gave up 7 bases and J gave up 8 bases; unmatched junction bases: 8. The CDR3 sequence: CASGLAGDRTGELFF. CDR3 bases: TGTGCCAGCGGACTAGCGGGAGATCGTACAGGGGAGCTGTTTTTT.

V and J are TRBV11-2 and TRBJ2-1, with D maybe TRBD2 (6 bases). This CDR3 has 16 residues. In germline, CDR1 is SGHAT, CDR2 FQNNGV. V gave up 5 bases and J gave up 4 bases, with 18 bases separating them. The DNA for the CDR3 is TGTGCCAGCAGCCACCTCCTGGAGGGCCGGTACAATGAGCAGTTCTTC. Translating gives CASSHLLEGRYNEQFF.

The chain is built from TRBV2 and TRBJ2-5; 7 nucleotides line up with TRBD1. The CDR3 length is 15 residues. The J segment lost 5 bases and the V segment lost 4 bases, leaving 10 bases of the junction unmatched. Germline assignment: CDR1 SNHLY and CDR2 FYNNEI. The CDR3 is CASSGRQGQRETQYF. Here the CDR3 DNA reads TGTGCCAGCAGTGGTCGACAGGGTCAGAGGGAGACCCAGTACTTC.

This chain joins TRBV6-5 and TRBJ2-5; 10 bases agree with TRBD1. The V segment lost 8 bases and the J segment 2 bases; nucleotides outside the gene matches: 8. The length of the CDR3 is 15 residues. Germline CDR1 reads MNHEY; CDR2 reads SVGAGI. The CDR3 nucleotides are TGTGCCAGCTACGCGACAGGGGGCGGACAAGAGACCCAGTACTTC. Protein sequence: CASYATGGGQETQYF.

V usage is TRBV9 and J usage is TRBJ2-1; 10 nucleotides match TRBD2. V shed 0 bases and J 0 bases; nucleotides not matched to a gene: 21. Germline CDR1 reads SGDLS; CDR2 reads YYNGEE. This CDR3 region has 23 residues. The CDR3 region is CASSVAPSLPLAGKLSSYNEQFF. The DNA of the CDR3 is TGTGCCAGCAGCGTAGCCCCGAGTCTTCCACTAGCGGGAAAGCTTAGCTCCTACAATGAGCAGTTCTTC.

The V call is TRBV5-1, the J call TRBJ2-3; D might be TRBD1 (6 bases). The V gene's germline CDR1 is SGHRS and CDR2 YFSETQ. This CDR3 is 15 amino acids long. V was cut by 0 bases and J by 4 bases, with 12 bases left in between. CDR3: CASSLGGGISDTQYF. CDR3 sequence (DNA): TGCGCCAGCAGCTTGGGAGGGGGAATTTCAGATACGCAGTATTTT.

The J gene is TRBJ1-3, the V gene TRBV9; 7 nucleotides agree with TRBD1. The CDR3 contains 17 residues. V trimming: 2 bases; J trimming: 0 bases; junction bases outside the gene matches: 8. Germline loops: CDR1 SGDLS, CDR2 YYNGEE. CDR3 loop: CASSVWDSFVSGNTIYF. The DNA for the CDR3 is TGTGCCAGCAGCGTCTGGGACAGCTTCGTCTCTGGAAACACCATATATTTT.

This chain connects TRBV18 to TRBJ2-6; the D gene is possibly TRBD1 (5 bases). V was cut by 5 bases and J by 0 bases, with 11 bases left in between. The CDR3 loop spans 16 amino acids. Germline CDR1 and CDR2: KGHSH and LQKENI. The CDR3 coding sequence is TGTGCCAGCTCATTCCGACAGACCTCTGGGGCCAACGTCCTGACTTTC. This codes for CASSFRQTSGANVLTF.

The V gene is TRBV30, the J gene TRBJ2-7; tentatively, D is TRBD1 (7 bases). CDR3 length equals 16 residues. Germline CDR1 is GTSNPN and CDR2 is SVGIG (reference sequence). Trimming left V 0 bases short and J 1 base short, with 16 bases between. The CDR3 region is CAWSVPRRGDSYEQYF. The DNA for the CDR3 is TGTGCCTGGAGTGTACCACGCAGGGGGGATTCCTACGAGCAGTACTTC. Full variable domain (outside the CDR3, taken from reference TRBV30 and TRBJ2-7): SQTIHQWPATLVQPVGSPLSLECTVEGTSNPNLYWYRQAAGRGLQLLFYSVGIGQISSEVPQNLSASRPQDRQFILSSKKLLLSDSGFYLCAWSVPRRGDSYEQYFGPGTRLTVT.

The rearrangement links TRBV7-3 to TRBJ2-2; possible D gene TRBD1, 6 bases. The CDR3 consists of 15 residues. Germline assignment: CDR1 SGHTA and CDR2 FQGTGA. V was pared by 2 bases and J by 1 base, with 8 bases between. For the CDR3, the DNA is TGTGCCAGCAGCTTAGGGGGCGGGAACACCGGGGAGCTGTTTTTT. It translates to CASSLGGGNTGELFF.

CDR3 residues: CASSPQGAYNEQFF. The DNA of the CDR3 is TGTGCCAGCTCACCCCAGGGGGCCTACAATGAGCAGTTCTTC. The chain is built from TRBV18 and TRBJ2-1; 7 nucleotides match TRBD1. V shed 3 bases, J shed 2 bases, and the junction held 1 base outside the gene matches. Looked up from germline, CDR1 is KGHSH and CDR2 is LQKENI. CDR3 length: 14 amino acids.

The chain joins TRBV12-5 to TRBJ1-3, with a possible D match to TRBD1 (5 bases). The V gene's germline CDR1 is LGHNT and CDR2 FRNRAP. The germline V and J ends were trimmed by 0 bases and 7 bases, with 13 bases remaining between them. CDR3 length: 15 residues. The DNA for the CDR3 is TGTGCTAGTGGTTTGGTACCTTCCCCAGGGAACACCATATATTTT. This sequence encodes CASGLVPSPGNTIYF. Full variable domain (rest looked up from reference TRBV12-5 and TRBJ1-3): DARVTQTPRHKVTEMGQEVTMRCQPILGHNTVFWYRQTMMQGLELLAYFRNRAPLDDSGMPKDRFSAEMPDATLATLKIQPSEPRDSAVYFCASGLVPSPGNTIYFGEGSWLTVV.

A single count supports this clone. The chain employs TRBV6-6 and TRBJ2-5; D unclear. V was trimmed by 9 bases and J by 3 bases, leaving 5 bases between them. CDR1 is MNHNY and CDR2 is SVGAGI in the germline V gene (reference sequence). The CDR3 sequence is 10 residues long. CDR3 in amino acids: CASKKETQYF. DNA of the CDR3: TGTGCCAGTAAAAAAGAGACCCAGTACTTC.

CDR3 amino acids: CASSLTSGSPYEQFF. The CDR3 DNA follows: TGTGCCAGCAGTCTTACTAGCGGGAGCCCGTATGAGCAGTTCTTC. The chain links TRBV27 to TRBJ2-1; the match to TRBD2 covers 11 bases. The J segment lost 8 bases and the V segment lost 5 bases, leaving 8 bases of the junction unmatched. Looked up from germline, CDR1 is MNHEY and CDR2 is SMNVEV (reference sequence). The CDR3 extends over 15 amino acids.

V and J are TRBV18 and TRBJ2-5, with D maybe TRBD2 (5 bases). Germline CDR1 KGHSH, CDR2 LQKENI. This CDR3 region has 12 residues. The V end was cut by 4 bases, the J end by 9 bases, with 12 bases between. CDR3 amino acids: CASSRSSGSQYF. CDR3 DNA: TGTGCCAGCTCACGAAGTTCGGGGTCCCAGTACTTC. The variable domain in full, with the rest retrieved from reference TRBV18 and TRBJ2-5, is NAGVMQNPRHLVRRRGQEARLRCSPMKGHSHVYWYRQLPEEGLKFMVYLQKENIIDESGMPKERFSAEFPKEGPSILRIQQVVRGDSAAYFCASSRSSGSQYFGPGTRLLVL.

Only a few counts were recorded for this clone. The J gene is TRBJ1-6, the V gene TRBV11-3; the D is unclear. Germline loops: CDR1 SGHNT, CDR2 YENEEA. CDR3 length equals 13 residues. The V end was cut by 6 bases, the J end by 7 bases, with 10 bases between. The CDR3 sequence: CASSYLNNSPLHF. The CDR3, as DNA: TGTGCCAGCAGTTACCTAAACAATTCACCCCTCCACTTT.

This chain joins TRBV27 and TRBJ1-6, with D unclear. V lost 3 bases, J lost 7 bases, and 10 bases lay in between. There are 14 residues in the CDR3. Germline CDR1 is MNHEY and CDR2 is SMNVEV (reference sequence). DNA for the CDR3: TGTGCCAGCAGTTTTGATGGCAGAAATTCACCCCTCCACTTT. It encodes CASSFDGRNSPLHF.

The rearrangement links TRBV18 to TRBJ1-4, with D tentatively TRBD1 (5 bases). V lost 5 bases to trimming and J lost 8 bases, with 12 bases between them. This CDR3 spans 13 amino acids. Germline V gives CDR1 KGHSH, CDR2 LQKENI. CDR3 in DNA: TGTGCCAGCTCAGGCACAGGTGGCGAAAAACTGTTTTTT. Protein sequence: CASSGTGGEKLFF.

In this sample, this clone turned up once. The gene calls are TRBV2 and TRBJ2-7; D is unclear. This CDR3 is 12 amino acids long. Deletions cut 8 bases from V and 4 bases from J, with 12 bases between. Looked up from germline, CDR1 is SNHLY and CDR2 is FYNNEI. The CDR3 loop is CASLAMRYEQYF. In DNA, the CDR3 is TGTGCCAGCCTGGCGATGAGGTACGAGCAGTACTTC.

The chain joins TRBV5-4 to TRBJ2-3; maybe TRBD2 (6 bases). With 2 bases removed from V and 3 bases from J, the gap between germline ends came to 13 bases. The CDR3 totals 15 residues. CDR1 and CDR2 (germline): SGHNT, YYREEE (reference sequence). The CDR3 sequence is CASSFGRRETDTQYF. As DNA, the CDR3 is TGTGCCAGCAGCTTTGGGAGGCGGGAAACAGATACGCAGTATTTT.

The chain recombines TRBV4-1 with TRBJ1-1; no clear D gene. With 4 bases removed from V and 3 bases from J, the gap between germline ends came to 9 bases. The germline V gene has CDR1 MGHRA and CDR2 YSYEKL. The CDR3 extends over 13 amino acids. DNA for the CDR3: TGCGCCAGCAGCCTACAGAGGGACACTGAAGCTTTCTTT. This encodes CASSLQRDTEAFF.

The chain combines TRBV6-5 with TRBJ1-2, with 8 bases fitting TRBD1. The V gene's germline CDR1 is MNHEY and CDR2 SVGAGI. J lost 2 bases, V lost 2 bases, and 4 bases had no gene match. This CDR3 comprises 15 residues. The chain's CDR3 is CASSYRTGMNYGYTF. The CDR3 DNA reads TGTGCCAGCAGTTACCGGACAGGGATGAACTATGGCTACACCTTC.

The V and J genes are TRBV29-1 and TRBJ2-3; D is undetermined. V lost 2 bases and J 6 bases, leaving 12 bases between the germline ends. Germline CDR1 and CDR2: SQVTM and ANQGSEA. CDR3 length: 13 residues. For the CDR3, the DNA is TGCAGCGTTGAATCAAATAGAGGTGATACGCAGTATTTT. As protein: CSVESNRGDTQYF.

The DNA of the CDR3 is TGTGCCACCAGCGGTAGCGGGAGGTTTAATGAGCAGTTCTTC. Translation: CATSGSGRFNEQFF. The chain uses TRBV15 and TRBJ2-1; 10 bases agree with TRBD2. V lost 5 bases, J lost 7 bases, and 5 bases stayed unmatched. The CDR3 is 14 residues long. Germline V gives CDR1 LNHNV, CDR2 YYDKDF (reference sequence).

The chain joins TRBV18 to TRBJ2-3, with 8 bases aligning to TRBD2. V was clipped by 9 bases and J by 0 bases; unmatched bases: 5. The CDR3 sequence is 14 residues long. Germline V lookup: CDR1 KGHSH, CDR2 LQKENI. CDR3 protein: CASCGTRSTDTQYF. In DNA form, the CDR3 reads TGTGCCAGTTGCGGGACTAGAAGCACAGATACGCAGTATTTT.